This TCR beta chain was recovered during a study of OX40 agonist ivuxolimab in advanced cancers. General study findings and limits: Expanded clones were, on average, more numerous in CD8+ T cells than in CD4+.

The method was immunoSEQ multiplex PCR; TCRdb's version includes in-frame clones alone and lacks a portion of them. The repertoire consists of about 58,000 clones, with 65% to 85% occurring once and the leading ten covering about 1.6%. As for this clone: The antigen is unknown.

Blood specimens came from baseline, cycle 4 day 1, and cycle 7 day 1. The germline CDR1 and CDR2 sequences are SGHNT and YYREEE (reference sequence). This CDR3 contains 16 residues. V shed 2 bases and J shed 5 bases, with 17 bases lying between them. The V gene is TRBV5-4, the J gene TRBJ2-1, with a tentative D call TRBD2 (5 bases). Sequenced material: CD4+ or CD8+ T cells sorted from blood, taken in a trial of the OX40 agonist ivuxolimab. This clonotype originated in an adult with an advanced solid tumor such as melanoma, head and neck, liver or kidney cancer. The CDR3: CASSFPLRGLNNEQFF. The DNA of the CDR3 is TGTGCCAGCAGCTTCCCCCTCCGGGGTTTAAACAATGAGCAGTTCTTC.